One sample yielded the 9 T cell receptor beta chains listed below, sequenced in a study of beta chain features in type 1 diabetes. Study-wide results and caveats: Shorter TCRB CDR3s, moderately but significantly so, were found in Type 1 diabetes patients in all four CD4+ subsets.

Since all of the isolated RNA was reverse transcribed, expressed TCRB transcripts were what got sequenced. Sequencing was performed with immunoSEQ multiplex PCR; in TCRdb, only in-frame clones are kept and a portion is missing. This table holds 350,000 to 400,000 clones, roughly 12% found once. These receptors have no known antigen. The sequencing input was naive CD4+ T cells from blood. These receptors all stem from a woman younger than 30 with type 1 diabetes.

The chain has TRBV7-9 and TRBJ2-1, with TRBD2 as a possible D gene (5 bases). With 4 bases removed from V and 9 bases from J, the gap between germline ends came to 7 bases. Germline CDR1 reads SEHNR; CDR2 reads FQNEAQ (reference sequence). The CDR3 is 11 residues long. CDR3 sequence reads: CASSSAGEQFF. The CDR3 coding sequence is TGTGCCAGCAGCTCCGCGGGTGAGCAGTTCTTC. The complete variable domain, with remaining parts taken from reference TRBV7-9 and TRBJ2-1, reads DTGVSQNPRHKITKRGQNVTFRCDPISEHNRLYWYRQTLGQGPEFLTYFQNEAQLEKSRLLSDRFSAERPKGSFSTLEIQRTEQGDSAMYLCASSSAGEQFFGPGTRLTVL.

This sequence joins TRBV6-6 and TRBJ2-1; 9 bases fit TRBD1. Germline CDR1 is MNHNY and CDR2 is SVGAGI (reference sequence). With V trimmed by 2 bases and J by 5 bases, 1 base remained unmatched. The CDR3 runs to 14 residues. CDR3 protein: CASSYGDRDNEQFF. Written as DNA, the CDR3 is TGTGCCAGCAGTTACGGGGACAGGGACAATGAGCAGTTCTTC.

The sample holds a few counts of this clone. V usage is TRBV5-4 and J usage is TRBJ2-3, with 9 bases fitting TRBD1. The J segment lost 5 bases and the V segment lost 0 bases, leaving 4 bases of the junction unmatched. The CDR3 is 15 amino acids. Per germline, CDR1 SGHNT and CDR2 YYREEE (reference sequence). CDR3 bases: TGTGCCAGCAGCTTGGCGGGACAGGGAGGAGATACGCAGTATTTT. Translated, it gives CASSLAGQGGDTQYF.

This clone has only a few counts. The chain recombines TRBV7-2 with TRBJ2-1, with 8 positions matching TRBD1. The CDR3 runs to 15 residues. The germline gives CDR1 SGHTA, CDR2 FQGNSA. The V segment lost 2 bases and the J segment 7 bases; nucleotides outside the gene matches: 7. The CDR3 region has the DNA TGTGCCAGCAGCTTAACCTCAGGGGGCAGGAATGAGCAGTTCTTC. Translation gives CASSLTSGGRNEQFF.

The rearrangement links TRBV13 to TRBJ1-2, with TRBD1 as a possible D gene (5 bases). V was trimmed by 5 bases and J by 8 bases, leaving 21 bases between them. The CDR3 covers 15 residues. CDR1 and CDR2 from the germline V gene are PRHDT and FYEKMQ (reference sequence). The CDR3 spells CASSQNPGLSSGYTF. The CDR3 DNA sequence: TGTGCCAGCAGCCAGAATCCGGGACTCTCGAGCGGCTACACCTTC. Variable domain in full (rest from reference TRBV13 and TRBJ1-2): AAGVIQSPRHLIKEKRETATLKCYPIPRHDTVYWYQQGPGQDPQFLISFYEKMQSDKGSIPDRFSAQQFSDYHSELNMSSLELGDSALYFCASSQNPGLSSGYTFGSGTRLTVV.

This chain connects TRBV7-8 to TRBJ1-6, with TRBD1 matching over 8 bases. J gave up 8 bases and V 6 bases, and 12 bases lay outside the gene matches. The V gene's germline CDR1 is SGHVS and CDR2 FQNEAQ. The CDR3 is 16 residues long. CDR3 protein: CASRPGRGQGDSPLHF. In DNA, the CDR3 is TGTGCCAGCAGGCCAGGCCGAGGACAGGGTGATTCACCCCTCCACTTT.

The rearrangement joins TRBV21-1 to TRBJ2-1; the D call in the table, TRBD1, was not verified against the DNA. TRBV21-1 is assigned pseudogene status. This CDR3 is 14 amino acids long. Here the CDR3 reads CASSKRGPDNEQFF. The CDR3 DNA sequence: TGTGCCAGCAGCAAAAGGGGTCCGGACAATGAGCAGTTCTTC.

The chain joins TRBV28 to TRBJ1-2, with 7 bases matching TRBD1. After removal of 6 bases from V and 0 bases from J, the junction contained 10 bases not matched to a gene. The CDR3 length is 16 residues. Germline CDR1 and CDR2: MDHEN and SYDVKM. CDR3 residues: CASSPPRGAANYGYTF. The DNA of the CDR3 is TGTGCCAGCAGCCCCCCCAGGGGGGCCGCTAACTATGGCTACACCTTC.

This clone appeared a few times. This chain joins TRBV9 and TRBJ2-1; 8 nucleotides align to TRBD2. The CDR3 contains 17 residues. The germline V gene has CDR1 SGDLS and CDR2 YYNGEE. Trimming removed 4 bases from V and 0 bases from J; junction bases left unmatched: 9. As DNA, the CDR3 is TGTGCCAGCAGCAGGACCACTAGCGGCCCCTCCTACAATGAGCAGTTCTTC. It yields the protein CASSRTTSGPSYNEQFF. Drawing the rest from reference TRBV9 and TRBJ2-1, the complete variable domain is DSGVTQTPKHLITATGQRVTLRCSPRSGDLSVYWYQQSLDQGLQFLIQYYNGEERAKGNILERFSAQQFPDLHSELNLSSLELGDSALYFCASSRTTSGPSYNEQFFGPGTRLTVL.